This T cell receptor (beta chain) was recovered during a study of T cell responses to AZD1222 COVID-19 vaccine. About this clone itself: No antigen is known for it.

The CDR3 is made up of 13 amino acids. V lost 0 bases and J lost 1, with 4 bases in between. The germline gives CDR1 SGHDT, CDR2 YYEEEE. Study conclusions and caveats: At baseline, just a handful of AZD1222 recipients tested seropositive. In all cases, repertoires were sampled only after the peak T cell response.

Data came from immunoSEQ multiplex PCR; TCRdb stores just in-frame clones and leaves some out. The sample shows approximately 110,000 clones, more than 90% of them seen only once. The clonotype originates from an adult in good health. The chain uses TRBV5-6 and TRBJ1-1; no reliable D call. The input for sequencing was peripheral blood, taken on day 0 of AZD1222 vaccination. The CDR3 reads CASSLEGNTEAFF. CDR3 nucleotides: TGTGCCAGCAGCTTGGAGGGGAACACTGAAGCTTTCTTT.